This record looks at one T cell receptor (beta chain) sequence and its context. Because the library targeted alpha chains, this beta chain is an off-target read whose size means little. This entry is derived from a study of spatial heterogeneity in lung cancer. About the research overall: At a median of roughly 26 months after resection, follow-up PBMC samples were sequenced when available.

The V end lost 5 bases, the J end lost 2 bases, and 14 bases lay between the germline ends. This CDR3 is 14 amino acids long. Germline CDR1 reads SQVTM; CDR2 reads ANQGSEA. Each TCR cDNA molecule carried a unique molecular identifier. A single record per CDR3 protein comes from TCRdb applying MiXCR to the 5' RACE reads. The sample has around 710 distinct CDR3 sequences; about 61% are singletons. Time point given: blood at routine non-recurrence follow-up after resection. Source: PBMCs, taken at follow-up. The chain joins TRBV29-1 to TRBJ2-3, with D tentatively TRBD1 (6 bases). The source of this sequence is a female donor with early-stage non-small cell lung cancer. The CDR3 nucleotides are TGCAGCGTTCCGGGACACCTCATCACAGATACGCAGTATTTT. It is translated as CSVPGHLITDTQYF.